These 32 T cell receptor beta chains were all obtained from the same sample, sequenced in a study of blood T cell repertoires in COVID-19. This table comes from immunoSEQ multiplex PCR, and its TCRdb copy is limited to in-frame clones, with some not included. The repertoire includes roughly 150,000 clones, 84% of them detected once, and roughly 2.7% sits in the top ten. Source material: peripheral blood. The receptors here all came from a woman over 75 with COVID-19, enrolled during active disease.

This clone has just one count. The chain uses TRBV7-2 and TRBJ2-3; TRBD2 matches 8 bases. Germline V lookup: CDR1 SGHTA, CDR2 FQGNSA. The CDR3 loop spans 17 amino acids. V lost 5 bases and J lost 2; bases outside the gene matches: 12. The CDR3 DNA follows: TGTGCCAGCAGCACCAGGGTGGTGCGGGGGGCCACAGATACGCAGTATTTT. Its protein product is CASSTRVVRGATDTQYF.

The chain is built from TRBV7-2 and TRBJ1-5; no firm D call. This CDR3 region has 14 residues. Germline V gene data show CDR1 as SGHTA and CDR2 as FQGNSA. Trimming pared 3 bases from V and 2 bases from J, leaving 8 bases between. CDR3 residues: CASSFREGNQPQHF. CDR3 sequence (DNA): TGTGCCAGCAGCTTTAGGGAGGGCAATCAGCCCCAGCATTTT.

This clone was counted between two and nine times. This chain's CDR3 is CATSDDIDRVSDRGYGYTF. The DNA for the CDR3 is TGTGCCACCAGTGATGATATCGACAGGGTATCTGACAGGGGCTATGGCTACACCTTC. The chain combines TRBV24-1 with TRBJ1-2, with 8 bases identical to TRBD1. V gave up 3 bases and J gave up 4 bases; unmatched junction bases: 18. The CDR3 extends over 19 amino acids. In germline, CDR1 is KGHDR, CDR2 SFDVKD.

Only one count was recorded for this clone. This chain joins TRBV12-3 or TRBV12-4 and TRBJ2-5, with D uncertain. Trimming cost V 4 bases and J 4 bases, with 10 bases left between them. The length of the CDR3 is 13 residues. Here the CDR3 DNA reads TGTGCCAGCAGTTCCGTCCCTGTAGAGACCCAGTACTTC. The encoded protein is CASSSVPVETQYF.

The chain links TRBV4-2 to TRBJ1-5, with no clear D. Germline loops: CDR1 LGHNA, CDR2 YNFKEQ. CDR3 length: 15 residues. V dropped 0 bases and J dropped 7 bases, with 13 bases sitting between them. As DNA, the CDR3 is TGTGCCAGCAGCCAAGATTCCGGGGTTTGGCAGCCCCAGCATTTT. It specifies CASSQDSGVWQPQHF.

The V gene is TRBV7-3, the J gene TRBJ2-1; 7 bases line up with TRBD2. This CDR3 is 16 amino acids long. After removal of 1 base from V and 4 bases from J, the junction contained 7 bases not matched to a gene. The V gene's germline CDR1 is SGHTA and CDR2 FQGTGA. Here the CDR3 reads CASSLSGPSGYNEQFF. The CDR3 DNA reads TGTGCCAGCAGCTTAAGTGGGCCTAGCGGATACAATGAGCAGTTCTTC.

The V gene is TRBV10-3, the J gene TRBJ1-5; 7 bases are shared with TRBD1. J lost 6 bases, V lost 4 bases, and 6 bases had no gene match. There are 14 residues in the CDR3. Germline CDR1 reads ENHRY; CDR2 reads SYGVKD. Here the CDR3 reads CAISGDRDGQPQHF. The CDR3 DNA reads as TGTGCCATCAGTGGTGACAGGGATGGTCAGCCCCAGCATTTT.

Here the CDR3 reads CATRSRVAEQFF. The CDR3 nucleotides read TGTGCCACCAGGTCGCGGGTCGCTGAGCAGTTCTTC. The V and J genes are TRBV15 and TRBJ2-1; tentatively, D is TRBD2 (5 bases). Trimming removed 6 bases from V and 9 bases from J, with 12 bases in between. The CDR3 has 12 residues. Per germline, CDR1 LNHNV and CDR2 YYDKDF (reference sequence).

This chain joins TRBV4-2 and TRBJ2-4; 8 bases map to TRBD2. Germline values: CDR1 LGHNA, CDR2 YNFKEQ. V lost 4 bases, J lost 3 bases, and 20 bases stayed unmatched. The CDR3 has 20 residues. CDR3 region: CASSPETRRWRGVVKNIQYF. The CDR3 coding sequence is TGTGCCAGCAGCCCCGAAACCCGCCGGTGGCGGGGGGTTGTCAAAAACATTCAGTACTTC.

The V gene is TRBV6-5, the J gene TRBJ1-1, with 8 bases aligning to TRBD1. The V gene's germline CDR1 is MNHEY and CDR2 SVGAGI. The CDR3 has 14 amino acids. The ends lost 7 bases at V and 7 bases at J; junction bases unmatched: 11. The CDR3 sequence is CASKLQGAGFEAFF. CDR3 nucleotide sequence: TGTGCCAGCAAGCTCCAGGGGGCAGGGTTTGAAGCTTTCTTT.

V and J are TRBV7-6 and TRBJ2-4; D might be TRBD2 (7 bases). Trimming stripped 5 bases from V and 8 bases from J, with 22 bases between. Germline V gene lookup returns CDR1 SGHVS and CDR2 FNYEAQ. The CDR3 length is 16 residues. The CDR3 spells CASSRLGGEGGDIQYF. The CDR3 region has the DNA TGTGCCAGCAGCCGATTGGGCGGTGAAGGGGGGGACATTCAGTACTTC.

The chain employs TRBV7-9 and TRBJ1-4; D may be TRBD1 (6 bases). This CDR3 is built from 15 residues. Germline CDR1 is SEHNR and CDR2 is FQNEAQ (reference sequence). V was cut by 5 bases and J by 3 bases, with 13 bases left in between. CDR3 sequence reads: CASSATGTPNEKLFF. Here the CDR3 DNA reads TGTGCCAGCAGCGCTACCGGGACACCTAATGAAAAACTGTTTTTT.

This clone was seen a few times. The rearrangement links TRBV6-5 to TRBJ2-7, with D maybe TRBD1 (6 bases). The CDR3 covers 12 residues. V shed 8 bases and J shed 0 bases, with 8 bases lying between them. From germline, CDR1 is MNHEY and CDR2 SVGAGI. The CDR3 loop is CASQDSSYEQYF. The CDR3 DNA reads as TGTGCCAGCCAGGACAGCTCCTACGAGCAGTACTTC.

CDR3 in amino acids: CASSYGTGAGNTIYF. The CDR3 coding sequence is TGTGCCAGCAGTTACGGGACAGGAGCTGGAAACACCATATATTTT. This chain links TRBV6-5 with TRBJ1-3, with 8 bases identical to TRBD1. Germline CDR1 and CDR2: MNHEY and SVGAGI. The CDR3 has 15 amino acids. V shed 2 bases, J shed 2 bases, and the junction held 2 bases outside the gene matches.

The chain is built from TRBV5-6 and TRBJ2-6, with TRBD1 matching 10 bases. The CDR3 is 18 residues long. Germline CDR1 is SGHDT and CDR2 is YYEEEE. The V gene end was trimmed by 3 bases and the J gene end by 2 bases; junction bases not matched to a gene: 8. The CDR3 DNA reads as TGTGCCAGCAGCTGGCCGACAGGGGGCGGAACTGGGGCCAACGTCCTGACTTTC. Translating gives CASSWPTGGGTGANVLTF. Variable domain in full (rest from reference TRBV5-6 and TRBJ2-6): DAGVTQSPTHLIKTRGQQVTLRCSPKSGHDTVSWYQQALGQGPQFIFQYYEEEERQRGNFPDRFSGHQFPNYSSELNVNALLLGDSALYLCASSWPTGGGTGANVLTFGAGSRLTVL.

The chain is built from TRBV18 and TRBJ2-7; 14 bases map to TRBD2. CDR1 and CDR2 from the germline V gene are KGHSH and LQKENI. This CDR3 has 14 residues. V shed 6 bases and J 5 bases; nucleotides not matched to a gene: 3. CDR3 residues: CASSEGLAGDEQYF. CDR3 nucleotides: TGTGCCAGCTCCGAGGGACTAGCGGGAGACGAGCAGTACTTC. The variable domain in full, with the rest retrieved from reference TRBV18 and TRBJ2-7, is NAGVMQNPRHLVRRRGQEARLRCSPMKGHSHVYWYRQLPEEGLKFMVYLQKENIIDESGMPKERFSAEFPKEGPSILRIQQVVRGDSAAYFCASSEGLAGDEQYFGPGTRLTVT.

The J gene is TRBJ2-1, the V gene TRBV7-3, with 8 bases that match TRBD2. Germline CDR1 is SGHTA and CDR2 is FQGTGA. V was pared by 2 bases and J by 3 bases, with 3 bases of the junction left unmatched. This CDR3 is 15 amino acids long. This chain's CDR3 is CASSLALADYNEQFF. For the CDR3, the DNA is TGTGCCAGCAGCTTAGCACTAGCGGACTACAATGAGCAGTTCTTC.

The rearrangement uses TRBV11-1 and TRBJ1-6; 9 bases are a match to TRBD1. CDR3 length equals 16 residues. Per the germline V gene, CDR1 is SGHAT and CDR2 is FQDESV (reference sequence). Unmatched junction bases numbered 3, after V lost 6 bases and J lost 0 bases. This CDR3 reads CASRMDRGSYNSPLHF. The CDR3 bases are TGTGCCAGCAGGATGGACAGGGGCTCCTATAATTCACCCCTCCACTTT.

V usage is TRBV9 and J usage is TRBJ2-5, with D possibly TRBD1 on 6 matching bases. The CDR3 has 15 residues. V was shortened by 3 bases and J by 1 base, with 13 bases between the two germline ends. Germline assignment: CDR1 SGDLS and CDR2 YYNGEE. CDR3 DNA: TGTGCCAGCAGCGCCCAACCGGACAGCCAAGAGACCCAGTACTTC. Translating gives CASSAQPDSQETQYF.

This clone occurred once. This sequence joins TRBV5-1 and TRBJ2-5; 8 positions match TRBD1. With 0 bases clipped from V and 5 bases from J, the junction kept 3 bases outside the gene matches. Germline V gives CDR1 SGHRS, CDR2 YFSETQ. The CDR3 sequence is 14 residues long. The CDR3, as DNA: TGCGCCAGCAGCTTGGGCCAGGGGGCCGAGACCCAGTACTTC. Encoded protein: CASSLGQGAETQYF.

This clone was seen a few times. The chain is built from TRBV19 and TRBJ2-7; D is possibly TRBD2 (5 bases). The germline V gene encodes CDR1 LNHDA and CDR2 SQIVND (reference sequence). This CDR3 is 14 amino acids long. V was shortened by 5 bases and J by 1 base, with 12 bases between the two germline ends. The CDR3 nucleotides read TGTGCCAGTAGTCAGCCGGGAAAGTCCTACGAGCAGTACTTC. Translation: CASSQPGKSYEQYF.

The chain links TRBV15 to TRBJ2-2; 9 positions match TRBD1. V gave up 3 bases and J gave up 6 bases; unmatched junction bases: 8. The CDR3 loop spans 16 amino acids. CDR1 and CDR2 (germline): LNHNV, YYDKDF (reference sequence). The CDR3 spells CATSSPGTGFSGELFF. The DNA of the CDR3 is TGTGCCACCAGCAGTCCCGGGACAGGGTTTTCCGGGGAGCTGTTTTTT.

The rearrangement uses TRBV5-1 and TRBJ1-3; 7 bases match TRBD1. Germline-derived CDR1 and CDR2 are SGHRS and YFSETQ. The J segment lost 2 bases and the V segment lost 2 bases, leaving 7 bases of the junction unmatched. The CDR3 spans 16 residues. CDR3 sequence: CASSLFEGAAGNTIYF. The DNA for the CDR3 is TGCGCCAGCAGCTTATTCGAGGGGGCAGCTGGAAACACCATATATTTT.

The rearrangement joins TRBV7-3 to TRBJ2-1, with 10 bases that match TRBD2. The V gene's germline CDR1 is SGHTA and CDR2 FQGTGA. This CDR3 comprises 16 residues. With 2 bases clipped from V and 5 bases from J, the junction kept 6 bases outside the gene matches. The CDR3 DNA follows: TGTGCCAGCAGCTTATGGGGGACTAGCGTAAACAATGAGCAGTTCTTC. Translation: CASSLWGTSVNNEQFF.

The DNA of the CDR3 is TGTGCCAGCAGCCTACCGATCCGGGGGGCCTTTAGGAATTCACCCCTCCACTTT. Translating gives CASSLPIRGAFRNSPLHF. The V gene is TRBV3-1 (or the pseudogene TRBV3-2), the J gene TRBJ1-6, with D maybe TRBD1 (6 bases). The CDR3 totals 18 residues. With 4 bases removed from V and 7 bases from J, the gap between germline ends came to 23 bases. Germline assignment: CDR1 LGHDT and CDR2 YNNKEL (reference sequence).

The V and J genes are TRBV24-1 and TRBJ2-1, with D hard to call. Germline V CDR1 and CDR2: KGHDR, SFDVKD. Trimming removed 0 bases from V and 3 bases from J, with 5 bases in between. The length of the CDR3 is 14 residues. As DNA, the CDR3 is TGTGCCACCAGTGATTTGGGGCGCTACAATGAGCAGTTCTTC. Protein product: CATSDLGRYNEQFF.

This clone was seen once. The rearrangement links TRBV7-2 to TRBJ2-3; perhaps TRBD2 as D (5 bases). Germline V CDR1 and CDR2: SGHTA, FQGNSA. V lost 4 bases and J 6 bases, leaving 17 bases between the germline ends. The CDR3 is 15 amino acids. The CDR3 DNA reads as TGTGCCAGCAGCTGGCAGGCGCGGGCGGCGGATACGCAGTATTTT. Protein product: CASSWQARAADTQYF.

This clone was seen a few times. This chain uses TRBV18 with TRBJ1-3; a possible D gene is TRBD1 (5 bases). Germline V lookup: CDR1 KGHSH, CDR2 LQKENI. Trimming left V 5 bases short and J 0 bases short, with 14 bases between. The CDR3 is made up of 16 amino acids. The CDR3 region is CASSTIGGFSGNTIYF. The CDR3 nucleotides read TGTGCCAGCTCAACGATCGGGGGGTTCTCTGGAAACACCATATATTTT.

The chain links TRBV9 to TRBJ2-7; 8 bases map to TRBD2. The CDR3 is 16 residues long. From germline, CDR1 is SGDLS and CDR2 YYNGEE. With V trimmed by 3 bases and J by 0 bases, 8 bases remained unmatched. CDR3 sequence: CASSAGGGPGSYEQYF. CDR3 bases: TGTGCCAGCAGCGCTGGCGGGGGGCCGGGCTCCTACGAGCAGTACTTC.

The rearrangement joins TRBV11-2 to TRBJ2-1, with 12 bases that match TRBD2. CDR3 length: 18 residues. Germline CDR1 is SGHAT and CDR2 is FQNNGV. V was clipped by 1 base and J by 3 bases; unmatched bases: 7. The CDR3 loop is CASSLVGLAGSIYNEQFF. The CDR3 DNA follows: TGTGCCAGCAGCTTAGTAGGACTAGCGGGATCGATCTACAATGAGCAGTTCTTC. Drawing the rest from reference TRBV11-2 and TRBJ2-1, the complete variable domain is EAGVAQSPRYKIIEKRQSVAFWCNPISGHATLYWYQQILGQGPKLLIQFQNNGVVDDSQLPKDRFSAERLKGVDSTLKIQPAKLEDSAVYLCASSLVGLAGSIYNEQFFGPGTRLTVL.

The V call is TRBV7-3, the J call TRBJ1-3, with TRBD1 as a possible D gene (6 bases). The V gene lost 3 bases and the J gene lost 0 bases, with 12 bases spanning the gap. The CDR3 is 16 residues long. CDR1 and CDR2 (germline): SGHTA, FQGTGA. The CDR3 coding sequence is TGTGCCAGCAGCTTGGACAGTCCTTTCTCTGGAAACACCATATATTTT. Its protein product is CASSLDSPFSGNTIYF.

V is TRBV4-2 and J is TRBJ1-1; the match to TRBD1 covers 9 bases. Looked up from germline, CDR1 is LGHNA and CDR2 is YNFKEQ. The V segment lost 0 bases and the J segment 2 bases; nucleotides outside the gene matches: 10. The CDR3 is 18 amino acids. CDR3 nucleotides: TGTGCCAGCAGCCAAGAGTTGGGGACAGGGATTCGAAACACTGAAGCTTTCTTT. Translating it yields CASSQELGTGIRNTEAFF.